This T cell receptor (beta chain) was recovered during a study of control samples from healthy donors and cancer patients. TCRdb's copy holds only in-frame clones and misses some; the assay was immunoSEQ multiplex PCR. The sample holds 100,000 to 150,000 clones; about 83% are singletons and the top ten take over 10%. V dropped 1 base and J dropped 3 bases, with 13 bases sitting between them. Germline loops: CDR1 MGHRA, CDR2 YSYEKL. This CDR3 is 15 amino acids long. This sequence was found in a man in his thirties or forties in good health. Specimen: blood. The genes are TRBV4-1 and TRBJ2-7; D gene unclear. The CDR3 DNA is TGCGCCAGCAGCCAAGCCCAGAATGATTACTACGAGCAGTACTTC. Translated, it gives CASSQAQNDYYEQYF.